This T cell receptor (beta chain) was identified in a study of blood T cell repertoires in COVID-19. On the study more broadly: Spain, Italy and the United States supplied samples that represented acute and convalescent COVID-19. T cells, B-cell-depleted T cells, or PBMCs provided the cDNA or gDNA that served as material.

A Seattle source enrolled patients during active infection and followed them longitudinally. Profiled with immunoSEQ multiplex PCR; TCRdb holds only in-frame clones, not every one. The sample contains some 200,000 clones, about 83% of which appear only once. The CDR3 has 17 residues. Trimming left V 4 bases short and J 0 bases short, with 14 bases between. Germline CDR1 is SGHRS and CDR2 is YFSETQ. The sample was peripheral blood. The sequence was obtained from a woman in her 30s with COVID-19, enrolled during active disease. This chain connects TRBV5-1 to TRBJ2-6, with D tentatively TRBD1 (6 bases). CDR3 sequence (DNA): TGCGCCAGCAGCACGGGGACACCTATCTCTGGGGCCAACGTCCTGACTTTC. Its translation is CASSTGTPISGANVLTF.